This T cell receptor beta chain appears in the sequencing data of a study of CD8 T cells in ankylosing spondylitis. The study, taken as a whole, reports: Earlier literature documents some of the motif variants in reactive arthritis synovial fluid and blood. Peripheral blood held disease-linked clones only at relatively low frequency, and these were CD8+. Significantly higher representation of disease-linked clones was reported for matched ankylosing spondylitis synovial fluid. Typical of ankylosing spondylitis blood, it appeared, was a TCR beta motif of roughly eight highly homologous variants.

This clonotype showed up just a few times. Antigen specificity is unknown. Each TCR beta library was made by quantitative 5'-RACE that incorporated molecular barcodes. TCRdb re-called the 5' RACE reads through MiXCR, storing one row per CDR3 protein. This table has about 450,000 distinct CDR3 sequences, 20% to 30% appearing once. V was trimmed by 2 bases and J by 0 bases, leaving 8 bases between them. The length of the CDR3 is 15 residues. Germline assignment: CDR1 LNHDA and CDR2 SQIVND (reference sequence). The chain joins TRBV19 to TRBJ1-3; unclear D gene. The sample consisted of blood, either unsorted or a sorted T cell fraction (not recorded which). The clonotype comes from a male donor with ankylosing spondylitis. This chain's CDR3 is CASSIRSPSGNTIYF. CDR3 coding DNA: TGTGCCAGTAGTATACGGAGTCCCTCTGGAAACACCATATATTTT.